This T cell receptor beta chain was obtained from a study of T cell clonality in common variable immunodeficiency. Findings and caveats of the study: The cause of increased CVID clonality remains unclear without subpopulation sequencing. Compared with healthy controls, CVID subjects showed increased TCRbeta clonality, mostly in about a third.

CVID and control samples used equivalent genomic DNA input. The method was immunoSEQ multiplex PCR; TCRdb's version includes in-frame clones alone and lacks a portion of them. The repertoire consists of approximately 52,000 clones, none detected only once. By share, this clone counts as medium-sized. Its antigen is not known. This receptor was identified in a person between 18 and 75 years old in good health. Sequenced: peripheral blood mononuclear cells.

The CDR3 is CASSQTPGQSISGANVLTF. The covered CDR3 bases are TGTGCCAGCAGCCAAACTCCGGGACAGAGTATCTCTGGGGCCAACGTC. The chain employs TRBV4-2 and TRBJ2-6; 7 bases map to TRBD1. From the germline J gene comes the end of the CDR3, since the read stops 3 residues before it. The J segment lost 0 bases and the V segment lost 2 bases, leaving 10 bases of the junction unmatched. This CDR3 contains 19 residues. Germline assignment: CDR1 LGHNA and CDR2 YNFKEQ.